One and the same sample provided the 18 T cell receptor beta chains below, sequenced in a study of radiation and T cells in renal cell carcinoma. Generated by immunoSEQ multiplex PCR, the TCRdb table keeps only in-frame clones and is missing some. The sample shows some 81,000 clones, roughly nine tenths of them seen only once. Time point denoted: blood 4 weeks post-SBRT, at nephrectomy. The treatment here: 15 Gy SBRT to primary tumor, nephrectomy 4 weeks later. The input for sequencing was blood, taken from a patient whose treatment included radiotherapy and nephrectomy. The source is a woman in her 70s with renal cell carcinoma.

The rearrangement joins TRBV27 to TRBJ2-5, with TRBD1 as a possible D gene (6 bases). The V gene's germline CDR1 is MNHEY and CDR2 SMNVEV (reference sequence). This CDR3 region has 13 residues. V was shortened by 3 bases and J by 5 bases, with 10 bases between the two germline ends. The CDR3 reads CASSFRGMETQYF. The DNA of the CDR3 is TGTGCCAGCAGTTTCAGGGGAATGGAGACCCAGTACTTC.

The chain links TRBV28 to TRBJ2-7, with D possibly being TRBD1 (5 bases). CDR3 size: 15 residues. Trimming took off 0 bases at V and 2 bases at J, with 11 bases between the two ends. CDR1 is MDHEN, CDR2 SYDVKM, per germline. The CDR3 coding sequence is TGTGCCAGCAGTTTATGGGGGCAGGGTACCTACGAGCAGTACTTC. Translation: CASSLWGQGTYEQYF. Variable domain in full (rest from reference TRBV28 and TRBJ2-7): DVKVTQSSRYLVKRTGEKVFLECVQDMDHENMFWYRQDPGLGLRLIYFSYDVKMKEKGDIPEGYSVSREKKERFSLILESASTNQTSMYLCASSLWGQGTYEQYFGPGTRLTVT.

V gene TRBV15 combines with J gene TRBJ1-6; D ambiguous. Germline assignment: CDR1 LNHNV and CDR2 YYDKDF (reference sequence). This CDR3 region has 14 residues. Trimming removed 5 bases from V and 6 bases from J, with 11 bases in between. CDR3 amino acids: CATSLGAGNSPLHF. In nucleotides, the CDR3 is TGTGCCACCAGCCTGGGAGCGGGTAATTCACCCCTCCACTTT. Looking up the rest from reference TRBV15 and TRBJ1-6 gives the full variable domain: DAMVIQNPRYQVTQFGKPVTLSCSQTLNHNVMYWYQQKSSQAPKLLFHYYDKDFNNEADTPDNFQSRRPNTSFCFLDIRSPGLGDTAMYLCATSLGAGNSPLHFGNGTRLTVT.

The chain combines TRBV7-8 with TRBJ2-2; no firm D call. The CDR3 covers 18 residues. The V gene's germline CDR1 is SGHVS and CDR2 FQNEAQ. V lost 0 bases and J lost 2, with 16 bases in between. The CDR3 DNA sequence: TGTGCCAGCAGCTTAGCGCCGGGCCCCTTCAGAAACACCGGGGAGCTGTTTTTT. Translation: CASSLAPGPFRNTGELFF.

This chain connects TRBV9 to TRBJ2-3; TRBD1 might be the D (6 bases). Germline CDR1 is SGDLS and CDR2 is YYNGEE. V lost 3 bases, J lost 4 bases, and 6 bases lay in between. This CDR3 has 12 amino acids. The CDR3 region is CASSGQADTQYF. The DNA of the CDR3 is TGTGCCAGCAGCGGACAGGCAGATACGCAGTATTTT. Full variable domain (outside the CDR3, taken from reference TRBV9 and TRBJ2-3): DSGVTQTPKHLITATGQRVTLRCSPRSGDLSVYWYQQSLDQGLQFLIQYYNGEERAKGNILERFSAQQFPDLHSELNLSSLELGDSALYFCASSGQADTQYFGPGTRLTVL.

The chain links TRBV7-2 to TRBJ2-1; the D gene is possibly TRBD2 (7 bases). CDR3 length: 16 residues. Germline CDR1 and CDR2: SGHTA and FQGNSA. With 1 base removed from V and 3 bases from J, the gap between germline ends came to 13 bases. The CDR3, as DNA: TGTGCCAGCAGCTTAGAGGGCGGGGGCCGCTACAATGAGCAGTTCTTC. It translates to CASSLEGGGRYNEQFF.

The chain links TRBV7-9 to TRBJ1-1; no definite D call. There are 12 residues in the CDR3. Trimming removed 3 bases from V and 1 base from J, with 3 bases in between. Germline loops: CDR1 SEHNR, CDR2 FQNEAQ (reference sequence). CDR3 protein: CASSFGNTEAFF. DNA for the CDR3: TGTGCCAGCAGCTTTGGGAACACTGAAGCTTTCTTT. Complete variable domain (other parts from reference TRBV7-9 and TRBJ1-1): DTGVSQNPRHKITKRGQNVTFRCDPISEHNRLYWYRQTLGQGPEFLTYFQNEAQLEKSRLLSDRFSAERPKGSFSTLEIQRTEQGDSAMYLCASSFGNTEAFFGQGTRLTVV.

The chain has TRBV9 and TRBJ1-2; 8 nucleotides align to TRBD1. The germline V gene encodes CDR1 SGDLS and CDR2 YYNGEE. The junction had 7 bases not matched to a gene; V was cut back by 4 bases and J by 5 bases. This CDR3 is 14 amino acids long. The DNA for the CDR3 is TGTGCCAGCAGCCCACGGACAGGGAAGTATGGCTACACCTTC. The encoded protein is CASSPRTGKYGYTF.

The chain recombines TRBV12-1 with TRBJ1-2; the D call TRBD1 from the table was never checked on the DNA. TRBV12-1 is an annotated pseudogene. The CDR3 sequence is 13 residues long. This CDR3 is CASSTPGACGYTF. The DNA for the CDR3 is TGTGCCAGCAGCACCCCAGGGGCCTGTGGCTACACCTTC.

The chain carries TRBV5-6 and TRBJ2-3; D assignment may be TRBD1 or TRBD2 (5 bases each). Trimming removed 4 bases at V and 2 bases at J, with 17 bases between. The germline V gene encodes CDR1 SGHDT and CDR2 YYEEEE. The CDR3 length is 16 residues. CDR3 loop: CASSPGTSPLTDTQYF. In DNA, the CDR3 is TGTGCCAGCAGCCCAGGGACCTCCCCCCTCACAGATACGCAGTATTTT. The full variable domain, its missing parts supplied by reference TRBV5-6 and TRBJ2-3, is DAGVTQSPTHLIKTRGQQVTLRCSPKSGHDTVSWYQQALGQGPQFIFQYYEEEERQRGNFPDRFSGHQFPNYSSELNVNALLLGDSALYLCASSPGTSPLTDTQYFGPGTRLTVL.

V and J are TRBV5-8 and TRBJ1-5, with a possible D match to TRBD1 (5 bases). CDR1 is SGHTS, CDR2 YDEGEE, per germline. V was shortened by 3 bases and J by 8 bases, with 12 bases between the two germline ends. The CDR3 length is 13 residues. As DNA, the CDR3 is TGTGCCAGCAGCTCTCCGGGGGTCGAGCCCCAGCATTTT. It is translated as CASSSPGVEPQHF.

The CDR3 nucleotides read TGTGCCAGCAGCTTATTGAGCTGGAGCTCTGGAAACACCATATATTTT. Translation gives CASSLLSWSSGNTIYF. The chain couples TRBV7-8 to TRBJ1-3; no clear D. From germline, CDR1 is SGHVS and CDR2 FQNEAQ. Trimming took off 2 bases at V and 0 bases at J, with 11 bases between the two ends. The CDR3 spans 16 residues.

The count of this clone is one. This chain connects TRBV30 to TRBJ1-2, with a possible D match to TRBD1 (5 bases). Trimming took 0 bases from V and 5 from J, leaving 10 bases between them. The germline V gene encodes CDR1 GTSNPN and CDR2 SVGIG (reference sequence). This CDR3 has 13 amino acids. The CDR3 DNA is TGTGCCTGGAGTGTACGGCAGGGATATGGCTACACCTTC. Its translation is CAWSVRQGYGYTF.

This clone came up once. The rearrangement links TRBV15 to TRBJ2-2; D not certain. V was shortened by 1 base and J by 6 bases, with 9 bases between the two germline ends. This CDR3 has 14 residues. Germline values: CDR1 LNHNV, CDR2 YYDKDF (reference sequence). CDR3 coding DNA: TGTGCCACCAGCAGAGGGGCGTATCCCGGGGAGCTGTTTTTT. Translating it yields CATSRGAYPGELFF.

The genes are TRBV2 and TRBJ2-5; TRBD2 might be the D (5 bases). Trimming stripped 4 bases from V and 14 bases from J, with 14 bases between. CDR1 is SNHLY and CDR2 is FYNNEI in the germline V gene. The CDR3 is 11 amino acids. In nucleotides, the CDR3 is TGTGCCAGCAGTGCGAGGACTCCATTCTACTTC. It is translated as CASSARTPFYF. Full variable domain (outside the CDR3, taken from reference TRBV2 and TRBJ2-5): EPEVTQTPSHQVTQMGQEVILRCVPISNHLYFYWYRQILGQKVEFLVSFYNNEISEKSEIFDDQFSVERPDGSNFTLKIRSTKLEDSAMYFCASSARTPFYFGPGTRLLVL.

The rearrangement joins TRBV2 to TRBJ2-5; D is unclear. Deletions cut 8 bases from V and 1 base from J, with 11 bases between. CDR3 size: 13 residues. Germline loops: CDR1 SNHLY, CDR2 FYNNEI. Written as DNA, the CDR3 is TGTGCCAGCTCTCCCAGAACCCAAGAGACCCAGTACTTC. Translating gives CASSPRTQETQYF.

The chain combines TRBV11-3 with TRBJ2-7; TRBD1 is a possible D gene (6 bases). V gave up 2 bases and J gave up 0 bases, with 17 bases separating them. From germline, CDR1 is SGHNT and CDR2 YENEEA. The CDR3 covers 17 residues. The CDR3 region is CASSLMGRDKRSYEQYF. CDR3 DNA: TGTGCCAGCAGCTTAATGGGCCGGGACAAACGCTCCTACGAGCAGTACTTC.

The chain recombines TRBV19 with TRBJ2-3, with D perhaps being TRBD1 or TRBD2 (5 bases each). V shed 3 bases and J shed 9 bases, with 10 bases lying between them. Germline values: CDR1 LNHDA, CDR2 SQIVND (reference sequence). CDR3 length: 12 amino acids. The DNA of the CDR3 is TGTGCCAGTAGTATGGGAAGGGACACGCAGTATTTT. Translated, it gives CASSMGRDTQYF.